Listed here are 5 T cell receptor beta chains from one sample, sequenced in a study of cytomegalovirus exposure and HLA in healthy donors. TCRdb's table, derived via immunoSEQ multiplex PCR, lists solely in-frame clones and lacks some. Of around 130,000 clones listed, roughly 91% are singletons. Sequencing was carried out using PBMCs. Receptor source: a man aged 25-45 years in good health and CMV-seronegative.

The chain couples TRBV5-6 to TRBJ2-7, with D perhaps TRBD1 (6 bases). The ends were cut back, 3 bases at V and 2 bases at J, with 9 bases in the middle. This CDR3 region has 13 residues. CDR1 is SGHDT and CDR2 is YYEEEE in the germline V gene. The CDR3 nucleotides read TGTGCCAGCAGCTCGGGACATACCTACGAGCAGTACTTC. Encoded protein: CASSSGHTYEQYF.

V and J are TRBV2 and TRBJ2-7; 8 bases align to TRBD2. With 4 bases clipped from V and 6 bases from J, the junction kept 8 bases outside the gene matches. The CDR3 is made up of 14 amino acids. Per germline, CDR1 SNHLY and CDR2 FYNNEI. The CDR3 nucleotides are TGTGCCAGCAGTGCGGGACTAGGGTTCGGCGAGCAGTACTTC. Its translation is CASSAGLGFGEQYF.

The chain joins TRBV5-6 to TRBJ1-4; 7 positions match TRBD1. CDR1 and CDR2 from the germline V gene are SGHDT and YYEEEE. The CDR3 has 14 residues. J lost 7 bases, V lost 4 bases, and 7 bases had no gene match. The CDR3 region has the DNA TGTGCCAGCAGCCCAGGGGGAGGTGGTGAAAAACTGTTTTTT. Amino acids: CASSPGGGGEKLFF.

V usage is TRBV19 and J usage is TRBJ1-5, with a tentative D call TRBD1 (6 bases). Per germline, CDR1 LNHDA and CDR2 SQIVND (reference sequence). There are 15 residues in the CDR3. Trimming removed 0 bases from V and 3 bases from J, with 9 bases in between. The CDR3 DNA follows: TGTGCCAGTAGTATAGATCCGGGACACAATCAGCCCCAGCATTTT. This sequence encodes CASSIDPGHNQPQHF.

This clone was found once. The chain has TRBV7-2 and TRBJ2-3; maybe TRBD2 (6 bases). V was clipped by 3 bases and J by 3 bases, with 7 bases between them. This CDR3 is 13 amino acids long. CDR1 SGHTA and CDR2 FQGNSA come from the germline V gene. The CDR3 nucleotides read TGTGCCAGCAGCTTTCTAGCGACAGATACGCAGTATTTT. Its translation: CASSFLATDTQYF.